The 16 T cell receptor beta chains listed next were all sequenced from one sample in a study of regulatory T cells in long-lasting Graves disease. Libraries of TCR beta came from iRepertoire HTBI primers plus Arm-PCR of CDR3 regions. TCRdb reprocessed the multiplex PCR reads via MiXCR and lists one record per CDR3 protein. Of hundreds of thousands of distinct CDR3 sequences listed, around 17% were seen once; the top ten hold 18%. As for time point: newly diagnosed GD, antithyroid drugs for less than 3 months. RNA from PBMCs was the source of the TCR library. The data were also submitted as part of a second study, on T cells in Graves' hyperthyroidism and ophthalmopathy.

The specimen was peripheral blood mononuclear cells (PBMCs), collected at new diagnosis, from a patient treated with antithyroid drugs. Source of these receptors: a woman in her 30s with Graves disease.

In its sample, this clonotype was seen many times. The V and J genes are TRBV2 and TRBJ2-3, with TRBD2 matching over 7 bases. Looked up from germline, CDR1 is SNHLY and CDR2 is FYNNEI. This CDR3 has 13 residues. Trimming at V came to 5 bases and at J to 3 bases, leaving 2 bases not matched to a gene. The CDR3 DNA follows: TGTGCCAGCAGTCGGCGGGAGACAGATACGCAGTATTTT. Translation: CASSRRETDTQYF.

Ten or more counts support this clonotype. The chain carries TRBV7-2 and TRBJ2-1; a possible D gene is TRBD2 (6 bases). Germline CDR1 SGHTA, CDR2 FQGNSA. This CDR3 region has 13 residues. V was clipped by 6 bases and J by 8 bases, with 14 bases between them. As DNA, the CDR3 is TGTGCCAGCAGGGGACTCCTTTTGGATGAGCAGTTCTTC. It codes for CASRGLLLDEQFF.

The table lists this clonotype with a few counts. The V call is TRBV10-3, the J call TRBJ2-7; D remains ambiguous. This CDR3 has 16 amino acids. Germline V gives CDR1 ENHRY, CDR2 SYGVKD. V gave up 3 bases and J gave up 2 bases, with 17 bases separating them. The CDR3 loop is CAISDGSKAITYEQYF. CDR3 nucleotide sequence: TGTGCCATCAGTGACGGATCCAAGGCGATCACCTACGAGCAGTACTTC.

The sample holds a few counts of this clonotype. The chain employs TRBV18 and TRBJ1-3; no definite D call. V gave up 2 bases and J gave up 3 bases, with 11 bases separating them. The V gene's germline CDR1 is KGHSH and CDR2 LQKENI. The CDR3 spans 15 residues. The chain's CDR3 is CASSPFEEGGNTIYF. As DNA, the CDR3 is TGTGCCAGCTCACCATTCGAAGAGGGTGGAAACACCATATATTTT.

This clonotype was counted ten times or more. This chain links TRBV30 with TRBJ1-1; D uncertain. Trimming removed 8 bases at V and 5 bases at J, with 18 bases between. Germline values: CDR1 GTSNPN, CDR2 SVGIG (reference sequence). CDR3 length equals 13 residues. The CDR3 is CATRVGVGTEAFF. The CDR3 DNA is TGTGCCACGAGGGTGGGAGTCGGGACTGAAGCTTTCTTT.

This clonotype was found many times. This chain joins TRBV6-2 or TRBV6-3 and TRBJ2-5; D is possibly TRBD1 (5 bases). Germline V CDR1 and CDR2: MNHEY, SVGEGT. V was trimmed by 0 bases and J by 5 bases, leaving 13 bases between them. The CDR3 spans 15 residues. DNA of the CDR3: TGTGCCAGCAGTTACTCGGGGCGAGAAGGGGAGACCCAGTACTTC. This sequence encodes CASSYSGREGETQYF.

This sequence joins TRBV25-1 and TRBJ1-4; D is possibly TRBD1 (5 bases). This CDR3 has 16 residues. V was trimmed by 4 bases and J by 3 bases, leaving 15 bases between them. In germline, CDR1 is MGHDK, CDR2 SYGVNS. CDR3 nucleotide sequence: TGTGCCAGCAGTGTCCCCGGGGGGAGCCCTAATGAAAAACTGTTTTTT. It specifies CASSVPGGSPNEKLFF.

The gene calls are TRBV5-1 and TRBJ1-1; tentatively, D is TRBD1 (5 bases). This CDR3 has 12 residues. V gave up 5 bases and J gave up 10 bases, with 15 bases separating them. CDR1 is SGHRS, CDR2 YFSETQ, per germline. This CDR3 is CASRNGRGAAFF. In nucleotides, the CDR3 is TGCGCCAGCAGAAACGGGAGGGGTGCAGCTTTCTTT.

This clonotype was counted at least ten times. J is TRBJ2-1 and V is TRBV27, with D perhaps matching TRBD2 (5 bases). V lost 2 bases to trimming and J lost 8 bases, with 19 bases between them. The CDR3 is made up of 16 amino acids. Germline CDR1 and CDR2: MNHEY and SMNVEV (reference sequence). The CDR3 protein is CASSLQDSPTRDEQFF. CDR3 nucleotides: TGTGCCAGCAGTTTACAGGACTCACCCACTAGGGATGAGCAGTTCTTC.

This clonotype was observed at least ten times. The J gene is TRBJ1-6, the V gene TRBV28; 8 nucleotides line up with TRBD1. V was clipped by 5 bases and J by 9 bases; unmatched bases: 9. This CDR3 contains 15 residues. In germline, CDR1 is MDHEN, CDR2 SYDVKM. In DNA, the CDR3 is TGTGCCAGCAGTCCCGTGGACAGGGAGACTTCACCCCTCCACTTT. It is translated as CASSPVDRETSPLHF. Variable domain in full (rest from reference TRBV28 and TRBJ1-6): DVKVTQSSRYLVKRTGEKVFLECVQDMDHENMFWYRQDPGLGLRLIYFSYDVKMKEKGDIPEGYSVSREKKERFSLILESASTNQTSMYLCASSPVDRETSPLHFGNGTRLTVT.

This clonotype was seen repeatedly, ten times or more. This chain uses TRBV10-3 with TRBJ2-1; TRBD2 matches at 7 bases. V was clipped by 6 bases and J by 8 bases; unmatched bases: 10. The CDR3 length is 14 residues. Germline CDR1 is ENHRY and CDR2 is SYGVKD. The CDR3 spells CAIRYGTTDDEQFF. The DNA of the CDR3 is TGTGCCATCAGATATGGGACTACAGATGATGAGCAGTTCTTC.

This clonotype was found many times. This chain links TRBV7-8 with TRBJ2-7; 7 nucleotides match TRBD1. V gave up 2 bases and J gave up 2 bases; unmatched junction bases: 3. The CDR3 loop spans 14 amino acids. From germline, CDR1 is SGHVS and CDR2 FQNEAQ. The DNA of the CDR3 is TGTGCCAGCAGCTTAAGACAGGGAGCCTACGAGCAGTACTTC. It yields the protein CASSLRQGAYEQYF.

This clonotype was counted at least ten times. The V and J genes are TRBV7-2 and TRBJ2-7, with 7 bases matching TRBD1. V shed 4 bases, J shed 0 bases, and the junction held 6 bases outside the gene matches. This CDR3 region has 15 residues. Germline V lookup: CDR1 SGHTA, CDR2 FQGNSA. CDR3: CASSYTAGGSYEQYF. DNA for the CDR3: TGTGCCAGCAGCTATACGGCAGGGGGCTCCTACGAGCAGTACTTC. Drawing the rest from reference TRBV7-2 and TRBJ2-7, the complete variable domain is GAGVSQSPSNKVTEKGKDVELRCDPISGHTALYWYRQSLGQGLEFLIYFQGNSAPDKSGLPSDRFSAERTGGSVSTLTIQRTQQEDSAVYLCASSYTAGGSYEQYFGPGTRLTVT.

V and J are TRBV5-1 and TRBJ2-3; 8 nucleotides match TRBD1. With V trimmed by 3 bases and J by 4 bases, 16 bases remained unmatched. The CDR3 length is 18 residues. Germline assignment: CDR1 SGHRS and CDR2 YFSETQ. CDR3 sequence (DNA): TGCGCCAGCAGCTCAGGACAGGGCATGATTCTCGCGGCAGATACGCAGTATTTT. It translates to CASSSGQGMILAADTQYF.

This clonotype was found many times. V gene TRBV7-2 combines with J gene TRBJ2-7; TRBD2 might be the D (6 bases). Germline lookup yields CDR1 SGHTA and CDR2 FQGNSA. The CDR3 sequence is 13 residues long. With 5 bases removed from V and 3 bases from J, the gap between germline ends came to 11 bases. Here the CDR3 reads CASSLEGLYEQYF. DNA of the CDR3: TGTGCCAGCAGCCTGGAGGGCCTCTACGAGCAGTACTTC.

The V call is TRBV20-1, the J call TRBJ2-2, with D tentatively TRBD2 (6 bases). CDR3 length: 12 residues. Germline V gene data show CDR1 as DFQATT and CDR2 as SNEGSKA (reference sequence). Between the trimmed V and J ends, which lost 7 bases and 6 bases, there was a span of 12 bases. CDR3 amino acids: CSVDGGAGELFF. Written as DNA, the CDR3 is TGCAGTGTCGATGGAGGGGCCGGGGAGCTGTTTTTT.